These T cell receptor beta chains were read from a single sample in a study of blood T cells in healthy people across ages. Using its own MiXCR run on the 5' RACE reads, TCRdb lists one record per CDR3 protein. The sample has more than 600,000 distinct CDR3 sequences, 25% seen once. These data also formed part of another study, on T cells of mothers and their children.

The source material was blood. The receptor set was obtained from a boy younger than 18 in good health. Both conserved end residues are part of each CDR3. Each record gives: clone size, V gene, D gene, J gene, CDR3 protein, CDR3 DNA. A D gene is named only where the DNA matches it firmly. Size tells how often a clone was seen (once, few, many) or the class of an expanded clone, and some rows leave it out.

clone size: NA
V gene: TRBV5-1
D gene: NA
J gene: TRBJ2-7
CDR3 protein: CASSQPGPTYEQYF
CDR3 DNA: TGCGCCAGCAGCCAGCCGGGACCAACCTACGAGCAGTACTTC

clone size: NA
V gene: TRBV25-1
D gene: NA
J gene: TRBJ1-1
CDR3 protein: CASSDLQALNTEAFF
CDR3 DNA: TGTGCCAGCAGTGACTTACAGGCCCTTAACACTGAAGCTTTCTTT

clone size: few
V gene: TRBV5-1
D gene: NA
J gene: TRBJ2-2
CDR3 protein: CASRTGAMSTGELFF
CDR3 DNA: TGCGCCAGCAGAACGGGTGCCATGAGCACCGGGGAGCTGTTTTTT

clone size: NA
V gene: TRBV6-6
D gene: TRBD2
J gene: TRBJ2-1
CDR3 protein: CASSFLRREENNEQFF
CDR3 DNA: TGTGCCAGCAGTTTTTTAAGGCGGGAGGAAAACAATGAGCAGTTCTTC

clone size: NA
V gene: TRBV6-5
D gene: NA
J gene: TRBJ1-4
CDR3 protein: CASSGHEASEKLFF
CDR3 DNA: TGTGCCAGCTCCGGGCACGAGGCGAGTGAAAAACTGTTTTTT

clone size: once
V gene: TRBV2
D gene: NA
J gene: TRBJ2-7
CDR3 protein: CASSEQPYEQYF
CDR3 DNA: TGTGCCAGCAGTGAGCAGCCCTACGAGCAGTACTTC

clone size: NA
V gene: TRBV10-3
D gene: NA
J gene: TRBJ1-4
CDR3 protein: CAIGPSGGTNEKLFF
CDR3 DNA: TGTGCCATCGGGCCGTCTGGGGGCACTAATGAAAAACTGTTTTTT

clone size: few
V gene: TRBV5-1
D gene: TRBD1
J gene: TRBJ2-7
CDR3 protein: CASGLVRDSSEQYF
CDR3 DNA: TGCGCCAGCGGCCTAGTCCGGGACAGTAGCGAGCAGTACTTC

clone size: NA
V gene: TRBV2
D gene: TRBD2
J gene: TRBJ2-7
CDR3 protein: CATVGVAGENEQYF
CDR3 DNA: TGTGCCACCGTCGGGGTAGCGGGAGAGAACGAGCAGTACTTC

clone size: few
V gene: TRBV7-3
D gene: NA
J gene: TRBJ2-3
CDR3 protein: CASSLLPRGSGTDTQYF
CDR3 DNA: TGTGCCAGCAGTCTTCTCCCTCGGGGGTCTGGCACAGATACGCAGTATTTT

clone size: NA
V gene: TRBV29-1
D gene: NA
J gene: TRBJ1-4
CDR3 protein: CSAQSNEKLFF
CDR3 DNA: TGCAGCGCCCAAAGTAATGAAAAACTGTTTTTT

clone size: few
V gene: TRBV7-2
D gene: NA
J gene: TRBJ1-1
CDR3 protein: CASSLGEGAGGAFF
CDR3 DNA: TGTGCCAGCAGCTTAGGCGAGGGCGCGGGCGGGGCTTTCTTT

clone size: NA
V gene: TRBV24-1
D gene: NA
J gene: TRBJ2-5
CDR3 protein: CATSDPQGPQETQYF
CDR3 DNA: TGTGCCACCAGTGACCCACAGGGCCCCCAAGAGACCCAGTACTTC

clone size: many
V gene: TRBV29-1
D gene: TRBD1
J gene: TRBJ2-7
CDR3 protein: CSARTWDRSYEQYF
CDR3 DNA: TGCAGCGCACGAACGTGGGACAGATCCTACGAGCAGTACTTC

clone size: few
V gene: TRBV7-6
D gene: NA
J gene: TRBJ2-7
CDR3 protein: CASSLETAAYEQYF
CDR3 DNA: TGTGCCAGCAGCTTAGAAACGGCCGCCTACGAGCAGTACTTC

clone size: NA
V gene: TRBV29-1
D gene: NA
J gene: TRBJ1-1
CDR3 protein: CSVEMGNAEAFF
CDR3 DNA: TGCAGCGTTGAGATGGGTAATGCTGAAGCTTTCTTT

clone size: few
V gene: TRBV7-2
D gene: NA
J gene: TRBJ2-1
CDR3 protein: CASSRPGPQNEQFF
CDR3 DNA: TGTGCCAGCAGTCGTCCGGGACCTCAAAACGAGCAGTTCTTC

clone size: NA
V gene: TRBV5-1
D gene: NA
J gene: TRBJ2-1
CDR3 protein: CASSPPAVAYNEQFF
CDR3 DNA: TGCGCCAGCAGCCCCCCGGCGGTGGCTTACAATGAGCAGTTCTTC

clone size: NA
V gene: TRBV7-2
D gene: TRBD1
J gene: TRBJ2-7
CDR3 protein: CASSVSGTGVYEQYF
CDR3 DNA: TGTGCCAGCAGCGTCTCCGGGACAGGGGTCTACGAGCAGTACTTC

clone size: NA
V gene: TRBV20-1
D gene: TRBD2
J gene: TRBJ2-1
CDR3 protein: CSARVGREGLSEQFF
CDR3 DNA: TGCAGTGCTAGAGTCGGACGGGAGGGCCTATCTGAGCAGTTCTTC

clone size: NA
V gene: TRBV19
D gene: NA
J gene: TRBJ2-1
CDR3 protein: CASSIEGYNEQFF
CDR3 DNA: TGTGCCAGTAGTATAGAAGGGTACAATGAGCAGTTCTTC

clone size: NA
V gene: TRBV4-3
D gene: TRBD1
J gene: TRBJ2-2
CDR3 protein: CASSQSRDRNEIGELFF
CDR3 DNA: TGCGCCAGCAGCCAATCCCGGGACAGGAACGAAATCGGGGAGCTGTTTTTT

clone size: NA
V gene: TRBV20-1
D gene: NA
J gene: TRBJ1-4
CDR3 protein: CSARAPGGNEKLFF
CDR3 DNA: TGCAGTGCTAGGGCCCCCGGGGGAAATGAAAAACTGTTTTTT

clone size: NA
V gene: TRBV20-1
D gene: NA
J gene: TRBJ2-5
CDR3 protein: CSARDGTQVGSQYF
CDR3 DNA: TGCAGTGCTAGAGACGGGACGCAGGTGGGGTCCCAGTACTTC

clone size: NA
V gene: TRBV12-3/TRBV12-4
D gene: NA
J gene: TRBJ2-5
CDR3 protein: CASSFGRVPRETQYF
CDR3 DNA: TGTGCCAGCAGTTTTGGCAGGGTTCCTAGGGAGACCCAGTACTTC

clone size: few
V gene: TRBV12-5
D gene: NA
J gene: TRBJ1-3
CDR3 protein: CASGPLSSGNTIYF
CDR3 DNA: TGTGCTAGTGGACCCCTGAGCTCTGGAAACACCATATATTTT

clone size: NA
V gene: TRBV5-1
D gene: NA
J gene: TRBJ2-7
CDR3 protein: CASSLAGPPYEQYF
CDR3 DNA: TGCGCCAGCAGCTTGGCAGGTCCCCCCTACGAGCAGTACTTC

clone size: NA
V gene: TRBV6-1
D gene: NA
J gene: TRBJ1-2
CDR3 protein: CASSEALEYGYTF
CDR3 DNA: TGTGCCAGCAGTGAAGCTCTTGAGTATGGCTACACCTTC

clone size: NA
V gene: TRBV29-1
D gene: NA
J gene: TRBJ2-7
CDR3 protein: CSARPGGRAYEQYF
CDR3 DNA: TGCAGCGCCCGACCAGGAGGCAGGGCCTACGAGCAGTACTTC

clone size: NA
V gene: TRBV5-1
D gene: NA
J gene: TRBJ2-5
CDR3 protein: CASSSSGPYQETQYF
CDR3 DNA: TGCGCCAGCAGCTCCTCCGGGCCCTACCAAGAGACCCAGTACTTC

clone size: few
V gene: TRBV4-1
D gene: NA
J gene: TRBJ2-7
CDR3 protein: CASSLGGQGTYEQYF
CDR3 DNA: TGCGCCAGCAGCCTTGGAGGTCAGGGGACCTACGAGCAGTACTTC

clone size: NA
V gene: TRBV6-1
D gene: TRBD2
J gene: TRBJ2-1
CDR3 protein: CASSVLAGGPDEQFF
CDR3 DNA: TGTGCCAGCAGTGTATTAGCGGGAGGGCCAGATGAGCAGTTCTTC

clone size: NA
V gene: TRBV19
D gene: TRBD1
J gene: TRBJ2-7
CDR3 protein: CASAVRDRGIDEQYF
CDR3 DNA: TGTGCCAGCGCTGTACGGGACAGGGGAATTGACGAGCAGTACTTC

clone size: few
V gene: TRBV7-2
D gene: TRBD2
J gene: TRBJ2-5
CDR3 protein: CASSQTGTSGQETQYF
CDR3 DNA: TGTGCCAGCAGCCAAACCGGGACTAGCGGCCAAGAGACCCAGTACTTC

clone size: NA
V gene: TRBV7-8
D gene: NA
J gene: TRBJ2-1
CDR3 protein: CASSIQGRGQFF
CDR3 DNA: TGTGCCAGCAGCATACAGGGAAGAGGGCAGTTCTTC

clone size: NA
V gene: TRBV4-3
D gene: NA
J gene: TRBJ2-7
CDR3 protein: CASSQDCLAVYEQYF
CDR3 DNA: TGCGCCAGCAGCCAAGACTGTCTAGCAGTCTACGAGCAGTACTTC

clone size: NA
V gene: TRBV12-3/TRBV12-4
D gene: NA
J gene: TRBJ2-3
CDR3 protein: CASSLKVGSTDTQYF
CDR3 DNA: TGTGCCAGCAGTTTAAAGGTCGGGAGCACAGATACGCAGTATTTT

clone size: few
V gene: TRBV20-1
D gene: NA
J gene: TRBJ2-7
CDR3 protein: CSAGGSSSYEQYF
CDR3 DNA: TGCAGTGCTGGAGGTAGCAGCTCCTACGAGCAGTACTTC

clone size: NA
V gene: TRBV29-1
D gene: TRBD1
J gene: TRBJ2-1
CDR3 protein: CSAPGDRGPYNEQFF
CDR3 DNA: TGCAGCGCCCCAGGGGACAGGGGCCCCTACAATGAGCAGTTCTTC

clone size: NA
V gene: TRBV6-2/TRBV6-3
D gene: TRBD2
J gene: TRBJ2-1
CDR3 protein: CASSDLSGSDEQFF
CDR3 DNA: TGTGCCAGTTCCGACTTAAGCGGGAGCGATGAGCAGTTCTTC

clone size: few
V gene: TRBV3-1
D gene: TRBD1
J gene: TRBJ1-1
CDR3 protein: CASSLGQGASEAFF
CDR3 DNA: TGTGCCAGCAGTCTGGGACAGGGGGCGTCTGAAGCTTTCTTT

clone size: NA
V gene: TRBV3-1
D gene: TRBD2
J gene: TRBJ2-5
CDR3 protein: CASSQGPAGGRETQYF
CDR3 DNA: TGTGCCAGCAGCCAAGGCCCTGCGGGGGGACGAGAGACCCAGTACTTC

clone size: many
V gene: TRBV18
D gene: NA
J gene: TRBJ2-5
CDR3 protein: CASVDPMGQETQYF
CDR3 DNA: TGTGCCAGCGTAGACCCAATGGGGCAAGAGACCCAGTACTTC

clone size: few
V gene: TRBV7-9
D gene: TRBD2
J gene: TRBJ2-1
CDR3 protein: CANSSNLAAFYNEQFF
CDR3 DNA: TGTGCCAACAGCTCGAATCTAGCGGCCTTCTACAATGAGCAGTTCTTC

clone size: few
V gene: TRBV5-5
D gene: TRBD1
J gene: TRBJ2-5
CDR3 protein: CASSLGQGKGETQYF
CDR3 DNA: TGTGCCAGCAGCTTGGGACAGGGCAAAGGAGAGACCCAGTACTTC

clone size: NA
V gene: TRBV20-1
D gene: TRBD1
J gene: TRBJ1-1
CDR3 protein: CSAAPGQGAGNTEAFF
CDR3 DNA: TGCAGTGCTGCCCCGGGACAGGGGGCTGGTAACACTGAAGCTTTCTTT

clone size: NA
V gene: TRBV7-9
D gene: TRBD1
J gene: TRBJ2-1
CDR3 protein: CASSSGQAQINEQFF
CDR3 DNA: TGTGCCAGCAGCTCCGGACAGGCTCAGATTAATGAGCAGTTCTTC

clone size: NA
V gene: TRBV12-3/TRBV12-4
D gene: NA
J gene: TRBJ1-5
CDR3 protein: CASRGGVALVQPQHF
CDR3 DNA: TGTGCCAGCAGGGGGGGAGTGGCGCTGGTTCAGCCCCAGCATTTT

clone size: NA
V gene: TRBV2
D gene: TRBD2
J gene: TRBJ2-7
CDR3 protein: CASSDGSGPATDEQYF
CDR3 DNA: TGTGCCAGCAGTGACGGTAGCGGGCCCGCTACCGACGAGCAGTACTTC

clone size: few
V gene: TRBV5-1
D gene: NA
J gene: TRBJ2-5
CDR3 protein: CASSLGTNAYQETQYF
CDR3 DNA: TGCGCCAGCAGCTTGGGGACTAACGCTTACCAAGAGACCCAGTACTTC

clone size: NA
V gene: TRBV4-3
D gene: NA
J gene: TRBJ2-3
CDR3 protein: CASSQDWGGGDTQYF
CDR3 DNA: TGCGCCAGCAGCCAAGATTGGGGAGGAGGGGATACGCAGTATTTT

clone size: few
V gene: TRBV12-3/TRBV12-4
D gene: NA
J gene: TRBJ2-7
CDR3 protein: CASSLSHNYYEQYF
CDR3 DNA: TGTGCCAGCAGTTTATCCCACAATTACTACGAGCAGTACTTC

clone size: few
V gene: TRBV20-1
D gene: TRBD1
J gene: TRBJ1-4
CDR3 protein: CSARTGDEKLFF
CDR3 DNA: TGCAGTGCTAGGACAGGGGACGAAAAACTGTTTTTT

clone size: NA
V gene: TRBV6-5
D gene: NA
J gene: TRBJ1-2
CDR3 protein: CASSIGLGVNYGYTF
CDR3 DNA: TGTGCCAGCAGTATAGGCCTCGGGGTGAATTATGGCTACACCTTC

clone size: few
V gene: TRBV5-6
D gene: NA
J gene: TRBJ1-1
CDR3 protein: CASTRGRGSEAFF
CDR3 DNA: TGTGCCAGCACCAGGGGACGGGGGTCTGAAGCTTTCTTT